A selection of T cell receptor beta chains follows, all from one sample in a study of CD8 T cells in ankylosing spondylitis. TCRdb passed the 5' RACE reads through MiXCR, listing each CDR3 protein once. The data show around 150,000 distinct CDR3 sequences, about 7% seen once. Sequencing was performed on blood, either unsorted or a sorted T cell fraction (not recorded which). The origin of the receptors is a female donor with ankylosing spondylitis or in good health (not recorded which). Both conserved end residues are part of each CDR3. The order of the fields is clone size, J gene, V gene, D gene, CDR3 DNA, CDR3 protein. D genes are given only for firm matches. Not every row has a clone size; where given, it reads once, few, many or a size class.

many | TRBJ2-5 | TRBV12-3/TRBV12-4 | - | TGTGCCAGCAGCCCCTATGTGGGGAAAGAGACCCAGTACTTC | CASSPYVGKETQYF
many | TRBJ1-1 | TRBV30 | - | TGTGCCTGGGCTGACGGGGGGCGTCGCACTGAAGCTTTCTTT | CAWADGGRRTEAFF
many | TRBJ1-1 | TRBV12-3/TRBV12-4 | - | TGTGCCAGCAGTAAGGACAGTATGAACACTGAAGCTTTCTTT | CASSKDSMNTEAFF
many | TRBJ1-1 | TRBV29-1 | - | TGCAGCGTTGGCTCAGCCATGAACACTGAAGCTTTCTTT | CSVGSAMNTEAFF
many | TRBJ1-1 | TRBV7-3 | - | TGTGCCAGCAGCTTAATCAGGAGGGAGAACACTGAAGCTTTCTTT | CASSLIRRENTEAFF
many | TRBJ2-3 | TRBV5-1 | - | TGCGCCAGCAGCTTGCTCTTGGGCAGCTCCAGCACAGATACGCAGTATTTT | CASSLLLGSSSTDTQYF
many | TRBJ2-2 | TRBV29-1 | TRBD1 | TGCAGCGTGGTGACAGGGTACCCCGGGGAGCTGTTTTTT | CSVVTGYPGELFF
many | TRBJ2-1 | TRBV4-1 | - | TGCGCCAGCAGCCAAGAGATTCCGGGCGGACCCCCCTACAATGAGCAGTTCTTC | CASSQEIPGGPPYNEQFF
many | TRBJ2-7 | TRBV29-1 | - | TGCAGCGCCACAAACACGTACTACGAGCAGTACTTC | CSATNTYYEQYF
many | TRBJ1-2 | TRBV5-1 | - | TGCGCCAGCAGCTTGGACAGTCCCATCTATGGCTACACCTTC | CASSLDSPIYGYTF
many | TRBJ1-5 | TRBV12-3/TRBV12-4 | - | TGTGCCAGCAGTTTTAGAGCGATCTCATATAGCAATCAGCCCCAGCATTTT | CASSFRAISYSNQPQHF
many | TRBJ2-5 | TRBV15 | - | TGTGCCACCAGCTTGCCGGTGCGAGAGACCCAGTACTTC | CATSLPVRETQYF
many | TRBJ1-2 | TRBV6-5 | TRBD1 | TGTGCCAGCAGTTACTCGGTTACAGGGGGTGGCTACACCTTC | CASSYSVTGGGYTF
many | TRBJ2-6 | TRBV18 | - | TGTGCCAGCTCACCTAACTCTGGGGCCAACGTCCTGACTTTC | CASSPNSGANVLTF
many | TRBJ1-1 | TRBV5-5 | - | TGTGCCAGCAGCTCCGGGACAACAAGAACTGAAGCTTTCTTT | CASSSGTTRTEAFF
many | TRBJ2-3 | TRBV11-2 | - | TGTGCCAGCAGCTACACAGGGTTCGTGGATACGCAGTATTTT | CASSYTGFVDTQYF
many | TRBJ2-5 | TRBV20-1 | TRBD2 | TGCAGTGCTAGATTAGATGGGGGGGGAGAGACCCAGTACTTC | CSARLDGGGETQYF
many | TRBJ2-7 | TRBV27 | - | TGTGCCAGCAGTTTATTCGGTCGGGAGAACTACGAGCAGTACTTC | CASSLFGRENYEQYF
- | TRBJ1-4 | TRBV5-1 | TRBD1 | TGCGCCAGCAGCTTCGGGTCCTCCGGGACAGGGGATGAAAAACTGTTTTTT | CASSFGSSGTGDEKLFF
many | TRBJ2-3 | TRBV9 | TRBD1 | TGTGCCAGCGGGGACAGGGGAGGGGATACGCAGTATTTT | CASGDRGGDTQYF
many | TRBJ1-4 | TRBV5-1 | - | TGCGCCAGCAGCGAACGGGGGGGAAGTGAAAAACTGTTTTTT | CASSERGGSEKLFF
many | TRBJ2-2 | TRBV12-3/TRBV12-4 | - | TGTGCCAGCAGGCCTAACACCGGGGAGCTGTTTTTT | CASRPNTGELFF
few | TRBJ1-2 | TRBV2 | TRBD1 | TGTGCCAGCAGTCGGGGACAGGGCTCTAACTATGGCTACACCTTC | CASSRGQGSNYGYTF
many | TRBJ1-1 | TRBV12-3/TRBV12-4 | - | TGTGCCAGCACGGAGCGAGAGAACACTGAAGCTTTCTTT | CASTERENTEAFF
many | TRBJ2-2 | TRBV6-1 | - | TGTGCCAGCAGTCCCCTACAGGATATGGGCACCGGGGAGCTGTTTTTT | CASSPLQDMGTGELFF
many | TRBJ2-7 | TRBV6-5 | - | TGTGCCAGCAGTTCCCCCGATCTCTGGGTAGGCTACGAGCAGTACTTC | CASSSPDLWVGYEQYF
many | TRBJ2-7 | TRBV9 | - | TGTGCCAGCAGCGAGGGTCAGAGCTCCTACGAGCAGTACTTC | CASSEGQSSYEQYF
many | TRBJ1-1 | TRBV7-3 | - | TGTGCCAGCAGCTTAATGGGGTCCGGTGAAGCTTTCTTT | CASSLMGSGEAFF
many | TRBJ1-2 | TRBV5-1 | - | TGCGCCAGCAGCTTGGATTACGGAGACTATGGCTACACCTTC | CASSLDYGDYGYTF
few | TRBJ2-5 | TRBV30 | - | TGTGCCTGGAGTAATACAGGTCAAGAGACCCAGTACTTC | CAWSNTGQETQYF
many | TRBJ2-7 | TRBV27 | - | TGTGCCAGCAGTTTATCCGGGGGACATAACTACGAGCAGTACTTC | CASSLSGGHNYEQYF
many | TRBJ1-4 | TRBV25-1 | - | TGTGCCAGCAGTACGCCGGGGGATGAAAAACTGTTTTTT | CASSTPGDEKLFF